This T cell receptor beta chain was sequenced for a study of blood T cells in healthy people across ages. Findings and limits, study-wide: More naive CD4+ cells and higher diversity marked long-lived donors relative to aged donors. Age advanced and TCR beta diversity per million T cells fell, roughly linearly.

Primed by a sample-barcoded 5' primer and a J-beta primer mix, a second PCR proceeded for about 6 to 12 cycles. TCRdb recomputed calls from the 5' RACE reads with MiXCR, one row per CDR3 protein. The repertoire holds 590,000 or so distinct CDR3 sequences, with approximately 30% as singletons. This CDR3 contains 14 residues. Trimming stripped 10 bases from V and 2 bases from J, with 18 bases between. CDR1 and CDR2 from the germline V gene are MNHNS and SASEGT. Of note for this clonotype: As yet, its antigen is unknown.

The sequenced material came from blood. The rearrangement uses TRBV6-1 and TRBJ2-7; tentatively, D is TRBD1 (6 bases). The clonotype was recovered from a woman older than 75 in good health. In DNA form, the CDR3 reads TGTGCCACCGGAGATTGGCAGGGGCCCTACGAGCAGTACTTC. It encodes CATGDWQGPYEQYF.